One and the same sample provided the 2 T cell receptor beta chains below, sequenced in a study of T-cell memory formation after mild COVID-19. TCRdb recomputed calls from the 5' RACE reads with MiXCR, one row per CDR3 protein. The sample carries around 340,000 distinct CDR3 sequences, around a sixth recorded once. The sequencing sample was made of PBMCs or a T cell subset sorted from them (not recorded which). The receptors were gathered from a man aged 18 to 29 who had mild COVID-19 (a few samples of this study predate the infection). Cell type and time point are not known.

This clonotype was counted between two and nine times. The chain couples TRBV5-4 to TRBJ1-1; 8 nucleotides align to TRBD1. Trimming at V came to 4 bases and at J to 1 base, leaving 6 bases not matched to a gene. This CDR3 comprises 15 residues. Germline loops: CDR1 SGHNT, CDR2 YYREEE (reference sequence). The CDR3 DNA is TGTGCCAGCAGCCCACAGGGGGTAGGGAACACTGAAGCTTTCTTT. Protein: CASSPQGVGNTEAFF.

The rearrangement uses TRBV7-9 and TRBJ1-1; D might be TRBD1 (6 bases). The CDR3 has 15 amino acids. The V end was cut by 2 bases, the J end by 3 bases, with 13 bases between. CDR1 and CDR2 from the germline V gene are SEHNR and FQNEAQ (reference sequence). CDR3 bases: TGTGCCAGCAGCTTAAACACAGGGCTTGACACTGAAGCTTTCTTT. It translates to CASSLNTGLDTEAFF. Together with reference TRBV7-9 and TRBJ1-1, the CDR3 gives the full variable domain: DTGVSQNPRHKITKRGQNVTFRCDPISEHNRLYWYRQTLGQGPEFLTYFQNEAQLEKSRLLSDRFSAERPKGSFSTLEIQRTEQGDSAMYLCASSLNTGLDTEAFFGQGTRLTVV.